The rows below give T cell receptor beta chains drawn from one sample of a study of blood T cell repertoires in COVID-19. TCRdb keeps only in-frame clones here, not all; method: immunoSEQ multiplex PCR. The sample has 250,000 to 300,000 clones; about 89% are singletons. Input material: peripheral blood. The receptors were sampled from a man in his forties with acute or convalescent COVID-19. The CDR3 runs from the conserved cysteine through the conserved F or W. The D gene is left open where the match is weak. For some rows the clone size is stated as once, few or many, or as a class when expanded; others skip it.

d_call: .; clone_size: .; v_call: TRBV9; j_call: TRBJ1-1; cdr3_aa: CASSVKVGPRTEAFF; cdr3_nt: TGTGCCAGCAGCGTAAAGGTGGGGCCGAGGACTGAAGCTTTCTTT
d_call: TRBD1; clone_size: .; v_call: TRBV6-4; j_call: TRBJ1-2; cdr3_aa: CASSPLTGTGYGYTF; cdr3_nt: TGTGCCAGCAGTCCACTGACAGGGACAGGGTATGGCTACACCTTC
d_call: .; clone_size: .; v_call: TRBV2; j_call: TRBJ2-1; cdr3_aa: CASSEGLASYNEQFF; cdr3_nt: TGTGCCAGCAGTGAAGGTCTAGCGTCCTACAATGAGCAGTTCTTC
d_call: TRBD1; clone_size: .; v_call: TRBV4-1; j_call: TRBJ2-2; cdr3_aa: CASSQLHRGDTGELFF; cdr3_nt: TGCGCCAGCAGCCAACTACACAGGGGAGACACCGGGGAGCTGTTTTTT
d_call: .; clone_size: .; v_call: TRBV5-4; j_call: TRBJ2-3; cdr3_aa: CASSGEGVIRRTDTQYF; cdr3_nt: TGTGCCAGCAGCGGGGAGGGGGTTATACGGCGCACAGATACGCAGTATTTT
d_call: TRBD1; clone_size: few; v_call: TRBV10-3; j_call: TRBJ1-2; cdr3_aa: CATAVEQGAGYTF; cdr3_nt: TGTGCCACTGCCGTCGAACAGGGGGCTGGCTACACCTTC
d_call: TRBD1; clone_size: once; v_call: TRBV15; j_call: TRBJ1-5; cdr3_aa: CATGGQSNQPQHF; cdr3_nt: TGTGCCACCGGGGGACAGAGCAATCAGCCCCAGCATTTT
d_call: TRBD1; clone_size: .; v_call: TRBV5-1; j_call: TRBJ1-1; cdr3_aa: CASSLTGDTEAFF; cdr3_nt: TGCGCCAGCAGCCTAACAGGGGACACTGAAGCTTTCTTT
d_call: .; clone_size: .; v_call: TRBV11-2; j_call: TRBJ1-2; cdr3_aa: CASSLYNGGDYGYTF; cdr3_nt: TGTGCCAGCAGCCTATACAATGGGGGGGACTATGGCTACACCTTC
d_call: .; clone_size: once; v_call: TRBV9; j_call: TRBJ1-3; cdr3_aa: CASSANSGNTIYF; cdr3_nt: TGTGCCAGCAGCGCTAACTCTGGAAACACCATATATTTT
d_call: TRBD1; clone_size: .; v_call: TRBV7-8; j_call: TRBJ1-2; cdr3_aa: CASSSRDRGRADTF; cdr3_nt: TGTGCCAGCAGCTCCAGGGACAGGGGGAGGGCTGACACCTTC
d_call: .; clone_size: few; v_call: TRBV6-2/TRBV6-3; j_call: TRBJ2-7; cdr3_aa: CASSTTGNKQYF; cdr3_nt: TGTGCCAGCAGTACGACAGGAAACAAGCAGTACTTC
d_call: .; clone_size: .; v_call: TRBV7-8; j_call: TRBJ1-4; cdr3_aa: CASSPRGGNSNEKLFF; cdr3_nt: TGTGCCAGCAGCCCACGGGGGGGGAACAGTAATGAAAAACTGTTTTTT
d_call: .; clone_size: .; v_call: TRBV10-3; j_call: TRBJ1-5; cdr3_aa: CAISEWGDDNQPQHF; cdr3_nt: TGTGCCATCAGTGAGTGGGGGGACGATAATCAGCCCCAGCATTTT
d_call: TRBD1; clone_size: .; v_call: TRBV9; j_call: TRBJ1-6; cdr3_aa: CASSTTGGNSPLHF; cdr3_nt: TGTGCCAGCAGCACAACAGGGGGTAATTCACCCCTCCACTTT
d_call: TRBD1; clone_size: .; v_call: TRBV2; j_call: TRBJ1-5; cdr3_aa: CASSPGGHISNQPQHF; cdr3_nt: TGTGCCAGCAGTCCAGGGGGACACATTAGCAATCAGCCCCAGCATTTT
d_call: TRBD2; clone_size: .; v_call: TRBV2; j_call: TRBJ2-4; cdr3_aa: CASSDMASGGGNIQYF; cdr3_nt: TGTGCCAGCAGTGATATGGCTAGCGGGGGGGGAAACATTCAGTACTTC
d_call: .; clone_size: .; v_call: TRBV2; j_call: TRBJ1-1; cdr3_aa: CASSVGLNTEAFF; cdr3_nt: TGTGCCAGCAGTGTGGGCTTGAACACTGAAGCTTTCTTT
d_call: .; clone_size: .; v_call: TRBV30; j_call: TRBJ1-1; cdr3_aa: CAWNTFSGNTEAFF; cdr3_nt: TGTGCCTGGAACACATTTTCAGGGAACACTGAAGCTTTCTTT
d_call: TRBD1; clone_size: once; v_call: TRBV5-6; j_call: TRBJ2-7; cdr3_aa: CASSLDRGLWSYEQYF; cdr3_nt: TGTGCCAGCAGCTTGGACAGGGGGCTTTGGAGCTACGAGCAGTACTTC
d_call: TRBD1; clone_size: .; v_call: TRBV6-6; j_call: TRBJ1-4; cdr3_aa: CASSYPPDRGEEKLFF; cdr3_nt: TGTGCCAGCAGTTACCCCCCTGACAGGGGTGAAGAAAAACTGTTTTTT
d_call: TRBD1; clone_size: .; v_call: TRBV19; j_call: TRBJ1-3; cdr3_aa: CASSNRGLHTIYF; cdr3_nt: TGTGCCAGTAGCAACAGGGGGCTGCACACCATATATTTT
d_call: .; clone_size: .; v_call: TRBV6-1; j_call: TRBJ1-2; cdr3_aa: CASSEISPRGYTF; cdr3_nt: TGTGCCAGCAGTGAAATAAGTCCACGGGGCTACACCTTC
d_call: TRBD1; clone_size: .; v_call: TRBV5-4; j_call: TRBJ1-2; cdr3_aa: CASSSPRQGPYGYTF; cdr3_nt: TGTGCCAGCAGCTCCCCCAGACAGGGCCCTTATGGCTACACCTTC
d_call: TRBD1; clone_size: .; v_call: TRBV5-6; j_call: TRBJ1-6; cdr3_aa: CASSLVPGQGNSPLHF; cdr3_nt: TGTGCCAGCAGCTTGGTTCCGGGACAGGGGAATTCACCCCTCCACTTT
d_call: .; clone_size: .; v_call: TRBV10-1; j_call: TRBJ2-2; cdr3_aa: CASSEMTVTGELFF; cdr3_nt: TGCGCCAGCAGTGAGATGACAGTCACCGGGGAGCTGTTTTTT
d_call: .; clone_size: .; v_call: TRBV5-1; j_call: TRBJ1-1; cdr3_aa: CASSWTRLTGPNTEAFF; cdr3_nt: TGCGCCAGCAGCTGGACCCGATTGACAGGCCCTAACACTGAAGCTTTCTTT
d_call: .; clone_size: .; v_call: TRBV18; j_call: TRBJ2-7; cdr3_aa: CASSPSSGEQYF; cdr3_nt: TGTGCCAGCTCACCATCCTCCGGGGAGCAGTACTTC
d_call: .; clone_size: .; v_call: TRBV5-4; j_call: TRBJ1-3; cdr3_aa: CASSFSRHAASGNTIYF; cdr3_nt: TGTGCCAGCAGCTTTTCTAGGCACGCAGCTTCTGGAAACACCATATATTTT
d_call: TRBD1; clone_size: .; v_call: TRBV6-5; j_call: TRBJ2-7; cdr3_aa: CASSYSLGGGEQYF; cdr3_nt: TGTGCCAGCAGTTACTCGTTAGGGGGCGGCGAGCAGTACTTC
d_call: .; clone_size: .; v_call: TRBV21-1; j_call: TRBJ2-2; cdr3_aa: CASSKEAMSGCTGELFF; cdr3_nt: TGTGCCAGCAGCAAAGAGGCCATGTCGGGGTGTACCGGGGAGCTGTTTTTT
d_call: .; clone_size: .; v_call: TRBV10-3; j_call: TRBJ2-1; cdr3_aa: CAISEPPSSYNEQFF; cdr3_nt: TGTGCCATCAGTGAGCCGCCTAGCTCCTACAATGAGCAGTTCTTC
d_call: .; clone_size: .; v_call: TRBV5-1; j_call: TRBJ1-4; cdr3_aa: CASRKGSEKLFF; cdr3_nt: TGCGCCAGCAGGAAGGGGTCTGAAAAACTGTTTTTT
d_call: .; clone_size: .; v_call: TRBV6-5; j_call: TRBJ1-1; cdr3_aa: CASSYGRRNTEAFF; cdr3_nt: TGTGCCAGCAGTTACGGAAGGAGGAACACTGAAGCTTTCTTT
d_call: .; clone_size: .; v_call: TRBV2; j_call: TRBJ1-2; cdr3_aa: CASSEGSHRGYTF; cdr3_nt: TGTGCCAGCAGTGAAGGGTCGCACCGGGGCTACACCTTC
d_call: .; clone_size: .; v_call: TRBV5-4; j_call: TRBJ1-6; cdr3_aa: CASSPGGERNSPLHF; cdr3_nt: TGTGCCAGCAGCCCGGGGGGCGAGAGGAATTCACCCCTCCACTTT
d_call: .; clone_size: .; v_call: TRBV5-1; j_call: TRBJ2-2; cdr3_aa: CASSWAGTNTGELFF; cdr3_nt: TGCGCCAGCAGCTGGGCAGGAACGAACACCGGGGAGCTGTTTTTT
d_call: .; clone_size: .; v_call: TRBV7-9; j_call: TRBJ1-2; cdr3_aa: CATQGNYGYTF; cdr3_nt: TGTGCCACCCAGGGGAACTATGGCTACACCTTC
d_call: TRBD2; clone_size: .; v_call: TRBV3-1/TRBV3-2; j_call: TRBJ2-7; cdr3_aa: CASGGGPYEQYF; cdr3_nt: TGTGCCAGCGGGGGGGGTCCCTACGAGCAGTACTTC
d_call: TRBD2; clone_size: .; v_call: TRBV5-1; j_call: TRBJ2-3; cdr3_aa: CASSLELAGGSTDTQYF; cdr3_nt: TGCGCCAGCAGCTTGGAACTAGCGGGGGGGAGCACAGATACGCAGTATTTT
d_call: .; clone_size: .; v_call: TRBV5-6; j_call: TRBJ2-5; cdr3_aa: CASSPTIRETQYF; cdr3_nt: TGTGCCAGCAGCCCGACTATACGAGAGACCCAGTACTTC
d_call: .; clone_size: .; v_call: TRBV5-1; j_call: TRBJ2-5; cdr3_aa: CASSLVAGETQYF; cdr3_nt: TGCGCCAGCAGCTTGGTTGCGGGGGAGACCCAGTACTTC
d_call: .; clone_size: .; v_call: TRBV13; j_call: TRBJ2-5; cdr3_aa: CASSSAGSQETQYF; cdr3_nt: TGTGCCAGCAGCTCAGCGGGCAGCCAAGAGACCCAGTACTTC
d_call: TRBD2; clone_size: .; v_call: TRBV11-2; j_call: TRBJ2-7; cdr3_aa: CASSSPSGGLYEQYF; cdr3_nt: TGTGCCAGCAGCTCCCCTAGCGGGGGGTTGTACGAGCAGTACTTC
d_call: TRBD1; clone_size: .; v_call: TRBV12-3/TRBV12-4; j_call: TRBJ1-5; cdr3_aa: CASSRTGNQPQHF; cdr3_nt: TGTGCCAGCAGTAGGACAGGGAATCAGCCCCAGCATTTT
d_call: .; clone_size: .; v_call: TRBV10-3; j_call: TRBJ2-3; cdr3_aa: CAISESLPTDTQYF; cdr3_nt: TGTGCCATCAGTGAAAGCCTACCCACAGATACGCAGTATTTT
d_call: .; clone_size: once; v_call: TRBV3-1/TRBV3-2; j_call: TRBJ2-6; cdr3_aa: CASSQDGVVGANVLTF; cdr3_nt: TGTGCCAGCAGCCAAGATGGAGTCGTGGGGGCCAACGTCCTGACTTTC
d_call: .; clone_size: .; v_call: TRBV5-1; j_call: TRBJ2-6; cdr3_aa: CASSFGQLGSGANVLTF; cdr3_nt: TGCGCCAGCTCCTTCGGACAGCTTGGCTCTGGGGCCAACGTCCTGACTTTC
d_call: .; clone_size: .; v_call: TRBV2; j_call: TRBJ2-7; cdr3_aa: CASSQDSGAEQYF; cdr3_nt: TGTGCCAGCAGCCAGGACAGCGGAGCCGAGCAGTACTTC